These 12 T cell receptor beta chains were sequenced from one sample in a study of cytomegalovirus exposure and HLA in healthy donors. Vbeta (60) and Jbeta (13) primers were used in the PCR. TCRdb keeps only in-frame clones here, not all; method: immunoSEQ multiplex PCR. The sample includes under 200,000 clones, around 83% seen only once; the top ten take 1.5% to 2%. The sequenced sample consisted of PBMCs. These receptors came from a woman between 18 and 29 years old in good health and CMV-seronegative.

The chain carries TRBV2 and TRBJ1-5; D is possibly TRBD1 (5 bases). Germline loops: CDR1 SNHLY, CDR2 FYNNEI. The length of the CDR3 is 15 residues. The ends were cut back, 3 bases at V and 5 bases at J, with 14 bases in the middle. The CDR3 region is CASSDLWGKYQPQHF. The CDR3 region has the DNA TGTGCCAGCAGTGATCTGTGGGGCAAGTATCAGCCCCAGCATTTT.

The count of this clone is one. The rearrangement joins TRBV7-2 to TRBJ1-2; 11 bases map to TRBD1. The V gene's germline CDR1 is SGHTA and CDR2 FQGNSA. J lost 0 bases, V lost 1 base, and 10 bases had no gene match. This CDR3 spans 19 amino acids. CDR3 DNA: TGTGCCAGCAGCTTAGTTGCCGGGACAGGGGGTTTCGCTAACTATGGCTACACCTTC. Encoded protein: CASSLVAGTGGFANYGYTF.

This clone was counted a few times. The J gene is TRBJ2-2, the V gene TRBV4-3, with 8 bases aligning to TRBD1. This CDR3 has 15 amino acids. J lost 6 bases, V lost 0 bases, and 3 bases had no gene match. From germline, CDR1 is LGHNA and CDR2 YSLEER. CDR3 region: CASSQDEDRAGELFF. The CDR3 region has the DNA TGCGCCAGCAGCCAAGATGAGGACAGGGCCGGGGAGCTGTTTTTT.

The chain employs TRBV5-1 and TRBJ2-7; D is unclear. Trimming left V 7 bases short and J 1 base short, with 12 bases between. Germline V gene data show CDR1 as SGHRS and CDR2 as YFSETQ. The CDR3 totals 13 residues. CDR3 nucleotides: TGCGCCAGCTCCCCTCACAGTTCCTACGAGCAGTACTTC. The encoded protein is CASSPHSSYEQYF.

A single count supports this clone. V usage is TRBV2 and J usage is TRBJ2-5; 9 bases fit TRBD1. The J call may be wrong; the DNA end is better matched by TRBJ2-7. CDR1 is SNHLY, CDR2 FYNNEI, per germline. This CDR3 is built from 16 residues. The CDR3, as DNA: TGTGCCAGCAGTGAGTCTGCGGGACAGGGTGGATACGAGCAGTACTTC. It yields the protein CASSESAGQGGYEQYF.

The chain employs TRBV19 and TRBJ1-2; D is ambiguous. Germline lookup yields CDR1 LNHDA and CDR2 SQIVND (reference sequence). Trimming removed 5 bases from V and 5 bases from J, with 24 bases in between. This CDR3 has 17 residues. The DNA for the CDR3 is TGTGCCAGTAGTCACCAACTAACCGGGGTCCGCGAGTATGGCTACACCTTC. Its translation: CASSHQLTGVREYGYTF.

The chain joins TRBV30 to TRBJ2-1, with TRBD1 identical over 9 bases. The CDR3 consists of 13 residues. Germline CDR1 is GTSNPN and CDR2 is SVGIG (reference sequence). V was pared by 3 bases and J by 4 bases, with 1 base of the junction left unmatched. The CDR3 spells CAWRDRGYNEQFF. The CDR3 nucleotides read TGTGCCTGGAGGGACAGGGGTTACAATGAGCAGTTCTTC.

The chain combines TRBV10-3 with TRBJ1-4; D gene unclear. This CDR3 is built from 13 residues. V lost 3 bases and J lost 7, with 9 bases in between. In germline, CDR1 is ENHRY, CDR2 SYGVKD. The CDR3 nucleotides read TGTGCCATCAGTGACCGGGGAGGTGAAAAACTGTTTTTT. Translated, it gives CAISDRGGEKLFF.

For the CDR3, the DNA is TGCGCCAGCAGCCAAGATAACGGCGCGGGAGGGCCCAAAAACATTCAGTACTTC. As protein: CASSQDNGAGGPKNIQYF. J is TRBJ2-4 and V is TRBV4-3; TRBD2 agrees at 9 bases. This CDR3 comprises 18 residues. V lost 0 bases to trimming and J lost 2 bases; unmatched junction nucleotides: 8. Per the germline V gene, CDR1 is LGHNA and CDR2 is YSLEER.

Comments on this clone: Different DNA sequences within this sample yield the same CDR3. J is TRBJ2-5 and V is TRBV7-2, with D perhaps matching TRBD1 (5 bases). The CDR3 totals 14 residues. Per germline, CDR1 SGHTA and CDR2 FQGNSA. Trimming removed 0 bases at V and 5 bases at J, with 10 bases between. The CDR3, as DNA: TGTGCCAGCAGCTTAGCAGGGGCTGGGGAGACCCAGTACTTC. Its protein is CASSLAGAGETQYF.

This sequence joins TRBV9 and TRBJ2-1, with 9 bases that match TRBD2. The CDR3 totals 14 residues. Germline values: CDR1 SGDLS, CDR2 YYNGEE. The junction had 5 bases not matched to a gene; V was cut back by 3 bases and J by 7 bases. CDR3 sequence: CASSGQREVNEQFF. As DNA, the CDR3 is TGTGCCAGCAGCGGACAGCGGGAGGTAAATGAGCAGTTCTTC.

CDR3 residues: CASRAGLAGYVYNEQFF. CDR3 DNA: TGTGCCAGCAGGGCGGGACTAGCGGGATACGTATACAATGAGCAGTTCTTC. The gene calls are TRBV27 and TRBJ2-1, with 13 positions matching TRBD2. V dropped 6 bases and J dropped 4; count of bases not matched to a gene: 9. In germline, CDR1 is MNHEY, CDR2 SMNVEV (reference sequence). The CDR3 covers 17 residues.